The T cell receptor (beta chain) under discussion was sequenced for a study of T cells in localized non-small cell lung cancer (dated by TCRdb to between 2020 and 2021). Turning to the overall study: The study examined T cell repertoires in a few hundred patients with early-stage NSCLC and compared tumors with uninvolved tumor-adjacent lungs. The cohort was made up of about 240 treatment-naive NSCLC patients whose localized lung tumors had been resected. A mean age of roughly 64 years was recorded for the NSCLC patients, of whom roughly 130 were male and 85 to 110 were female. Points the paper makes about the study in general: Of the top 100 tumor clones, a median of 57 were detected in paired uninvolved adjacent lung; 28 were also among that lung's top 100. The highest T cell clonality was observed in uninvolved tumor-adjacent lung, where clonality exceeded that of tumor, suggesting that antigenic responses were more focused in uninvolved tumor-adjacent lung. Because the study design was exploratory, TCR variables were selected using unadjusted p-values without false-discovery rate correction. Longer overall survival was associated with higher blood T cell density, whereas shorter survival was associated with higher adjacent-lung clonality. Because multi-region sequencing of the tumors was not done, intratumor heterogeneity could not be ruled out.

At diagnosis, tumor, uninvolved tumor-adjacent lung and peripheral blood were collected and then preserved as a mix of FFPE and fresh-frozen material. For TCR repertoire profiling, blood samples were analyzed as peripheral blood mononuclear cells. The immunoSEQ Assay was used to sequence TCR beta CDR3 regions from DNA. Under the source paper's analysis protocol: T cell density was computed as TCR beta template counts normalized to usable DNA estimated by amplifying housekeeping genes. Richness was estimated with the preseqR package, extrapolating to 400,000 templates for PBMC samples and 120,000 templates for tissue samples. Clonality was defined by subtracting Pielou's evenness from one. Tissue-enriched TCRs were identified by differential abundance testing using productive amino-acid clonotypes, minimum total count 5 and alpha 0.1. The Jaccard Index and the Morisita Overlap Index were used to measure how much the repertoires overlapped between compartments. GLIPH grouped TCR beta CDR3s together with public tetramer-defined viral CDR3s, and a viral motif had to include at least three viral sequences and also show V-gene enrichment. Drawn from immuneACCESS, this table holds only the in-frame rearrangements with V and J called that TCRdb kept. Clones are partly lost; checked studies trace under half to an unresolved V gene and leave the rest unexplained. D and trimming were read from the DNA, whereas the V and J calls and clone size are those reported in that table. For this sample there are tens of thousands of clones; around nine tenths appear just once. The ten largest make up over 2.5% of the sample.

Including cysteine and phenylalanine, the CDR3 has 14 amino acids. Left in the record is the CDR3 DNA by itself, 42 bases read in frame from the first base. V and J lose 0 bases and 2 bases, and a span of 8 bases separates them. The germline V gene encodes CDR1 MNHEY and CDR2 SVGAGI. To note about this clone: What this receptor recognizes is not known. Qualities for individual bases were not recorded, and no much larger clone is one base off.

The sample was peripheral blood, taken before any cancer treatment. This chain is built from TRBV6-5 and TRBJ2-7; TRBD1 is possibly the D segment (5 matching bases). This clonotype was obtained from a female donor of 60 years or more with stage I squamous cell lung carcinoma. This receptor carries the CDR3 CASSYSSGTYEQYF. The nucleotide sequence is TGTGCCAGCAGTTACTCGTCAGGGACCTACGAGCAGTACTTC.